This is a list of T cell receptor beta chains from one sample in a study of T cell repertoires in cytomegalovirus infection. These TCRs' antigens remain unknown. TCRdb re-analysed the reads in MiXCR, keeping a single row per CDR3 protein. Here the sample spans 650,000 to 850,000 distinct CDR3 sequences, 25% to 35% being singletons. Sequenced here: cultured CD8+ T cells from PBMCs, sampled from culture after CMV antigen stimulation. These receptors came from a human donor in good health (CMV status not recorded). Some clones in this sample may be carry-over from other donors' samples. Both conserved end residues are part of each CDR3. The order of the fields is clone size, J gene, D gene, V gene, CDR3 DNA, CDR3 protein. A D gene is named only where the DNA matches it firmly. Expanded clones get a size class; other rows say once, few or many, or leave the size out.

clone size: NA
J gene: TRBJ1-4
D gene: NA
V gene: TRBV2
CDR3 DNA: TGTGCCAGCAGTGAATTTGAGGGGGAAAAACTGTTTTTT
CDR3 protein: CASSEFEGEKLFF

clone size: NA
J gene: TRBJ2-3
D gene: TRBD2
V gene: TRBV20-1
CDR3 DNA: TGCAGTGCTGTCGGAATAGCGGGGGGGCCCGGGAGCACAGATACGCAGTATTTT
CDR3 protein: CSAVGIAGGPGSTDTQYF

clone size: NA
J gene: TRBJ2-7
D gene: TRBD1
V gene: TRBV9
CDR3 DNA: TGTGCCAGCAGCGTAGGTACAGGGGGTCCCCACGAGCAGTACTTC
CDR3 protein: CASSVGTGGPHEQYF

clone size: few
J gene: TRBJ1-2
D gene: TRBD1
V gene: TRBV12-3/TRBV12-4
CDR3 DNA: TGTGCCAGCACACAGGGGGCACTCTATGGCTACACCTTC
CDR3 protein: CASTQGALYGYTF

clone size: few
J gene: TRBJ2-3
D gene: NA
V gene: TRBV4-1
CDR3 DNA: TGCGCCAGCAGCCAAGTGCCCATGGGGGGGGCCACAGATACGCAGTATTTT
CDR3 protein: CASSQVPMGGATDTQYF

clone size: NA
J gene: TRBJ2-7
D gene: NA
V gene: TRBV7-7
CDR3 DNA: TGTGCTAGCAGCCGCCTAGGGACATCCTACGAGCAGTACTTC
CDR3 protein: CASSRLGTSYEQYF

clone size: NA
J gene: TRBJ2-3
D gene: NA
V gene: TRBV28
CDR3 DNA: TGTGCCAGCAGTTTTTCATCGGGCACAGATACGCAGTATTTT
CDR3 protein: CASSFSSGTDTQYF

clone size: few
J gene: TRBJ2-3
D gene: TRBD1
V gene: TRBV10-3
CDR3 DNA: TGTGCCATCAGTGTCCCTACAGGGGGCACAGATACGCAGTATTTT
CDR3 protein: CAISVPTGGTDTQYF

clone size: few
J gene: TRBJ1-5
D gene: NA
V gene: TRBV20-1
CDR3 DNA: TGCAGTGCTCGGGTTTCGGGTCAGCCCCAGCATTTT
CDR3 protein: CSARVSGQPQHF

clone size: NA
J gene: TRBJ2-3
D gene: TRBD2
V gene: TRBV9
CDR3 DNA: TGTGCCAGCAGCGTCGGACTAGCCACCCTAGATACGCAGTATTTT
CDR3 protein: CASSVGLATLDTQYF

clone size: few
J gene: TRBJ1-2
D gene: NA
V gene: TRBV7-9
CDR3 DNA: TGTGCCAGCAACCCCCACCTACGCGGCTACACCTTC
CDR3 protein: CASNPHLRGYTF

clone size: NA
J gene: TRBJ1-1
D gene: NA
V gene: TRBV27
CDR3 DNA: TGTGCCAGCAGTTTAGTGTGGGGGCCAAGGACTGAAGCTTTCTTT
CDR3 protein: CASSLVWGPRTEAFF

clone size: few
J gene: TRBJ2-3
D gene: NA
V gene: TRBV6-2/TRBV6-3
CDR3 DNA: TGTGCCAGCGAAAAACGCCCCATTCACCATAGCACAGATACGCAGTATTTT
CDR3 protein: CASEKRPIHHSTDTQYF

clone size: few
J gene: TRBJ1-5
D gene: TRBD1
V gene: TRBV6-2/TRBV6-3
CDR3 DNA: TGTGCCAGCAGCCTCCTCTCAGGGGGGGGATATAGCAATCAGCCCCAGCATTTT
CDR3 protein: CASSLLSGGGYSNQPQHF

clone size: NA
J gene: TRBJ1-3
D gene: NA
V gene: TRBV7-6
CDR3 DNA: TGTGCCAGCAGCTTAGGTTTCGGAGATTCAGGAAACACCATATATTTT
CDR3 protein: CASSLGFGDSGNTIYF

clone size: few
J gene: TRBJ2-4
D gene: NA
V gene: TRBV28
CDR3 DNA: TGTGCCAGCAGTTTCCCTAAGACGGTTCCTCTAGCCAAAAACATTCAGTACTTC
CDR3 protein: CASSFPKTVPLAKNIQYF

clone size: few
J gene: TRBJ2-7
D gene: NA
V gene: TRBV10-3
CDR3 DNA: TGTGCCACCTTTGGGGGGATGCATTCCGGAATCCTAAGTAACTACGAGCAGTACTTC
CDR3 protein: CATFGGMHSGILSNYEQYF

clone size: NA
J gene: TRBJ2-3
D gene: NA
V gene: TRBV6-2/TRBV6-3
CDR3 DNA: TGTGCCAGCAGTTACATGGGACCCCTCAGGGATACGCAGTATTTT
CDR3 protein: CASSYMGPLRDTQYF

clone size: NA
J gene: TRBJ1-6
D gene: TRBD1
V gene: TRBV7-9
CDR3 DNA: TGTGCCAGCAGCTTAGCGGCCCTGCGGACAGGGAATTCACCCCTCCACTTT
CDR3 protein: CASSLAALRTGNSPLHF

clone size: many
J gene: TRBJ2-6
D gene: NA
V gene: TRBV7-2
CDR3 DNA: TGTGCCAGCAGCTTAGTAGTTTCTGGGGCCAACGTCCTGACTTTC
CDR3 protein: CASSLVVSGANVLTF

clone size: NA
J gene: TRBJ1-2
D gene: TRBD1
V gene: TRBV7-9
CDR3 DNA: TGTGCCAGCAGCTTAGACCCGACAGGGCCTACTAACTATGGCTACACCTTC
CDR3 protein: CASSLDPTGPTNYGYTF

clone size: many
J gene: TRBJ1-1
D gene: NA
V gene: TRBV7-6
CDR3 DNA: TGTGCCAGCAGCTTAAGGCGGGGACGAATTGAAGCTTTCTTT
CDR3 protein: CASSLRRGRIEAFF

clone size: few
J gene: TRBJ1-2
D gene: NA
V gene: TRBV6-1
CDR3 DNA: TGTGCCAGCAGTGAGACAGCCTTTAACTATGGCTACACCTTC
CDR3 protein: CASSETAFNYGYTF

clone size: many
J gene: TRBJ2-5
D gene: TRBD1
V gene: TRBV7-9
CDR3 DNA: TGTGCCAGCAGTTCCGGGACAGGGAAAGAGACCCAGTACTTC
CDR3 protein: CASSSGTGKETQYF

clone size: few
J gene: TRBJ2-3
D gene: TRBD2
V gene: TRBV28
CDR3 DNA: TGTGCCAGCAGTTTATTGGGCGGGGGGGCGTTGGATACGCAGTATTTT
CDR3 protein: CASSLLGGGALDTQYF

clone size: NA
J gene: TRBJ2-1
D gene: NA
V gene: TRBV28
CDR3 DNA: TGTGCCAGCAGTTTAGAATCAGGGTACCTGTACAATGAGCAGTTCTTC
CDR3 protein: CASSLESGYLYNEQFF

clone size: NA
J gene: TRBJ2-7
D gene: NA
V gene: TRBV20-1
CDR3 DNA: TGCAGTTTGGGAGACAAAACCTACGAGCAGTACTTC
CDR3 protein: CSLGDKTYEQYF

clone size: many
J gene: TRBJ1-5
D gene: NA
V gene: TRBV10-3
CDR3 DNA: TGTGCCATCGGGTGGGACACGGGGGGTTATAGCAATCAGCCCCAGCATTTT
CDR3 protein: CAIGWDTGGYSNQPQHF

clone size: few
J gene: TRBJ2-2
D gene: NA
V gene: TRBV7-9
CDR3 DNA: TGTGCCAGCAGCTTAAGACAGGCTAACACCGGGGAGCTGTTTTTT
CDR3 protein: CASSLRQANTGELFF

clone size: NA
J gene: TRBJ2-1
D gene: NA
V gene: TRBV9
CDR3 DNA: TGTGCCAGCAGCGTTAATTCTGGCTACAATGAGCAGTTCTTC
CDR3 protein: CASSVNSGYNEQFF

clone size: few
J gene: TRBJ2-4
D gene: TRBD1
V gene: TRBV7-9
CDR3 DNA: TGTGCCAGCAGCGACCCGGGACAGGGGTTCGGCATTCAGTACTTC
CDR3 protein: CASSDPGQGFGIQYF

clone size: NA
J gene: TRBJ1-2
D gene: NA
V gene: TRBV6-6
CDR3 DNA: TGTGCCAGCAGTTACGCGGCAGGGGTTGACTACACCTTC
CDR3 protein: CASSYAAGVDYTF

clone size: NA
J gene: TRBJ2-3
D gene: NA
V gene: TRBV5-4
CDR3 DNA: TGTGCCACGGGACCATCTCACGCAGATACGCAGTATTTT
CDR3 protein: CATGPSHADTQYF

clone size: few
J gene: TRBJ2-1
D gene: TRBD1
V gene: TRBV7-9
CDR3 DNA: TGTGCCAGCAGCTTAGTGGGGGACAGGGGGACAAATGAGCAGTTCTTC
CDR3 protein: CASSLVGDRGTNEQFF

clone size: NA
J gene: TRBJ1-2
D gene: TRBD1
V gene: TRBV5-1
CDR3 DNA: TGCGCCAGCAGCTTGGAAAGGGGGCCTCACTATGGCTACACCTTC
CDR3 protein: CASSLERGPHYGYTF